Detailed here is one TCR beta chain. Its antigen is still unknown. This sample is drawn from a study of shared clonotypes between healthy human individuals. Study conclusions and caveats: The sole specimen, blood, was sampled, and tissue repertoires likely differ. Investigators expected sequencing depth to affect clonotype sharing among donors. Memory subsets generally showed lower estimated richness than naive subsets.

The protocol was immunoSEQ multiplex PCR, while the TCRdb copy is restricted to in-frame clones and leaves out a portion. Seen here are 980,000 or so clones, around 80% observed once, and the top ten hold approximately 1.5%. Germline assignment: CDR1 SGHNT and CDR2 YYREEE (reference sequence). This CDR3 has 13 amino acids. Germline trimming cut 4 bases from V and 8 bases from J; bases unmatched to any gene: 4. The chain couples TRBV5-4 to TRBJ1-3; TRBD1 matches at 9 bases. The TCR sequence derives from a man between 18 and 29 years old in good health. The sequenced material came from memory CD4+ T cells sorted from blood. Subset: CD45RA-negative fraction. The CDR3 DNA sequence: TGTGCCAGCAGCCCGGGACAGGGTTACACCATATATTTT. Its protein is CASSPGQGYTIYF.